The TCR beta chain described here comes from a study of shared T cell receptors in the human thymus. Repertoires were generated with immunoSEQ multiplex PCR, while TCRdb's copy carries only in-frame clones and drops some. The sample lists roughly 660,000 clones, roughly 90% occurring once. Trimming took 9 bases from V and 4 from J; bases not matched to a gene: 5. The CDR3 has 14 amino acids. Per germline, CDR1 MGHDK and CDR2 SYGVNS. The sample was also reused in another study, on human thymus T cells. As that report states: Resections were taken during corrective heart surgery, and the thymus tissue came from these. Gene usage for V and J segments appeared biased in thymic and blood repertoires. Highly overlapping thymic repertoires in unrelated individuals were reported by related research.

The chain combines TRBV25-1 with TRBJ2-1, with 11 bases lining up with TRBD2. Material: thymocytes. This TCR derives from a boy less than two years old with a congenital heart defect. In DNA form, the CDR3 reads TGTGCCAGTTCGACTAGCGGGACTTACAATGAGCAGTTCTTC. Translated: CASSTSGTYNEQFF.